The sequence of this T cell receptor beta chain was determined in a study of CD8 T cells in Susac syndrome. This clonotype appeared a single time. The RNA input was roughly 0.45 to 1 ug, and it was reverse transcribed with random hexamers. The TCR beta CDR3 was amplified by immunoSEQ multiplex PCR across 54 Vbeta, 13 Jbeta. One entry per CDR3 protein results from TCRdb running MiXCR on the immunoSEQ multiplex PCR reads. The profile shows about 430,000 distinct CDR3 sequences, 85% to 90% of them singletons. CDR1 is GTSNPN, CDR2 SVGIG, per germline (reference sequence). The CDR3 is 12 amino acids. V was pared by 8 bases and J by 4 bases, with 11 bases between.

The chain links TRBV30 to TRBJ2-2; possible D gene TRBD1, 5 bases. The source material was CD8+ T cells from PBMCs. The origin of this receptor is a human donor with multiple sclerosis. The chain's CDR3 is CARDRGTGELFF. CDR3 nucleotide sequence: TGTGCCCGAGACAGAGGCACCGGGGAGCTGTTTTTT. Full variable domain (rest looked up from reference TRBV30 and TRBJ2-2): SQTIHQWPATLVQPVGSPLSLECTVEGTSNPNLYWYRQAAGRGLQLLFYSVGIGQISSEVPQNLSASRPQDRQFILSSKKLLLSDSGFYLCARDRGTGELFFGEGSRLTVL.